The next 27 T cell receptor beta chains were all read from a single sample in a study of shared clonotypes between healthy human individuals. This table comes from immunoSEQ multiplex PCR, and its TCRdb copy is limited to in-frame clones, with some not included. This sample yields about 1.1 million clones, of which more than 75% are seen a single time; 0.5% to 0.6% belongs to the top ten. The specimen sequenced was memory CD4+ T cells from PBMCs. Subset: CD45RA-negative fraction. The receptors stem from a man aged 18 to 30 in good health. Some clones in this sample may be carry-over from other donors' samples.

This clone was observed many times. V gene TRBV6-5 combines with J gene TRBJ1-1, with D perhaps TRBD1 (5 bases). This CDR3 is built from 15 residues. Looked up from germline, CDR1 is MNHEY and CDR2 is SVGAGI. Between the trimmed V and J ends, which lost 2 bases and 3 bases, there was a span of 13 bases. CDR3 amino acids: CASSYGVRGDTEAFF. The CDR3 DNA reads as TGTGCCAGCAGTTACGGTGTCCGGGGGGACACTGAAGCTTTCTTT.

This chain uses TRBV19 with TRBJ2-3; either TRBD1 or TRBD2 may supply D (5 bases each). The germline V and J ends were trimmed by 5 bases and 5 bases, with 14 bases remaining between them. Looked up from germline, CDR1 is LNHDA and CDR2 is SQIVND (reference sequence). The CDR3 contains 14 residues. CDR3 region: CASSLRDHGDTQYF. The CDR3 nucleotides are TGTGCCAGTAGTCTCCGGGACCATGGAGATACGCAGTATTTT.

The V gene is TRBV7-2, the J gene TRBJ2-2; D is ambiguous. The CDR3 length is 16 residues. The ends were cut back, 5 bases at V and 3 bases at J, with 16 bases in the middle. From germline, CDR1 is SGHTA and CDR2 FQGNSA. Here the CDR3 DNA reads TGTGCCAGCAGCCAACGTTGGGTTGAAGACACCGGGGAGCTGTTTTTT. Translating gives CASSQRWVEDTGELFF.

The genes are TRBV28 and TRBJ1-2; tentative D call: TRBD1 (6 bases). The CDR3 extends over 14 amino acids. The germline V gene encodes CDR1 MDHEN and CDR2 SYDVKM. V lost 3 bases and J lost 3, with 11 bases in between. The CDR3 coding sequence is TGTGCCAGCAGTTTTGGACAGTCATACTATGGCTACACCTTC. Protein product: CASSFGQSYYGYTF.

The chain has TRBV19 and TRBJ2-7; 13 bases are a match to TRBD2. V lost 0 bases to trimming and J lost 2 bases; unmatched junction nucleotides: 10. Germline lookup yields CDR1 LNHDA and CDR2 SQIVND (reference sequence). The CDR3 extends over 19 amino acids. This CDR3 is CASSIDPGTSGKIAYEQYF. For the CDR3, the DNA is TGTGCCAGTAGTATAGATCCCGGGACTAGCGGGAAGATCGCCTACGAGCAGTACTTC.

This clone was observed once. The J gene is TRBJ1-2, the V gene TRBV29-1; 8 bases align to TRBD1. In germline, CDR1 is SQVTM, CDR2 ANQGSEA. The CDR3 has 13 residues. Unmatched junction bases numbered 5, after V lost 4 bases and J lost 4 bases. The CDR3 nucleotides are TGCAGCGTTGCTTTCACAGGGGGCTATGGCTACACCTTC. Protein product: CSVAFTGGYGYTF.

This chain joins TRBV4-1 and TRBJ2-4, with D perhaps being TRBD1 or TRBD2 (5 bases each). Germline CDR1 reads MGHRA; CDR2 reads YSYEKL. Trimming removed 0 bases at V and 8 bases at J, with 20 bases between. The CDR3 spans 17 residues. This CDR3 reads CASSQESPGANLDIQYF. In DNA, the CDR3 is TGCGCCAGCAGCCAAGAGTCGCCCGGGGCCAACTTAGACATTCAGTACTTC.

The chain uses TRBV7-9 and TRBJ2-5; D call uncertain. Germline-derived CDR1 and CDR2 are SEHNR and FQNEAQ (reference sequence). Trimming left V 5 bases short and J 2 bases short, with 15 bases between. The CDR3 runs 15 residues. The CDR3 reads CASSLGIGFQETQYF. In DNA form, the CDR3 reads TGTGCCAGCAGCCTAGGTATTGGCTTTCAAGAGACCCAGTACTTC.

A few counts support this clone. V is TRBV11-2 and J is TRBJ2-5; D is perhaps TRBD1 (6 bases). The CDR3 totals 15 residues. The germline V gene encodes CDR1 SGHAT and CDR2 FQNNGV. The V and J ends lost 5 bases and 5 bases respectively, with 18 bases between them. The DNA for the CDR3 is TGTGCCAGCAGCCGCGAGTACAGGGAAACGGAGACCCAGTACTTC. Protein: CASSREYRETETQYF.

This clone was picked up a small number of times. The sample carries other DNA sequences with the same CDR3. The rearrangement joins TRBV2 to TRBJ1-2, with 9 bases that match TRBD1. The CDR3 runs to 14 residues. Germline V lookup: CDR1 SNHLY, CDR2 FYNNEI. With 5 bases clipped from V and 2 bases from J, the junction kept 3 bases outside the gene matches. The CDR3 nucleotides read TGTGCCAGCAGTAGGACAGGGGCCAACTATGGCTACACCTTC. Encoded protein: CASSRTGANYGYTF.

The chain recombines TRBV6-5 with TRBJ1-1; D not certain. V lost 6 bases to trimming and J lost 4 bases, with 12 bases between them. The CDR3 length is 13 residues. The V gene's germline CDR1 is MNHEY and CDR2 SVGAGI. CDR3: CASRTTTATEAFF. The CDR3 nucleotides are TGTGCCAGCAGAACTACTACGGCCACTGAAGCTTTCTTT.

The chain's CDR3 is CASSIEATVVGWGDTQYF. In nucleotides, the CDR3 is TGTGCCAGTAGTATAGAGGCAACAGTAGTCGGTTGGGGGGATACGCAGTATTTT. The J gene is TRBJ2-3, the V gene TRBV19; D may match TRBD1 or TRBD2 (5 bases each). Per the germline V gene, CDR1 is LNHDA and CDR2 is SQIVND (reference sequence). This CDR3 contains 18 residues. The V end lost 0 bases, the J end lost 6 bases, and 22 bases lay between the germline ends.

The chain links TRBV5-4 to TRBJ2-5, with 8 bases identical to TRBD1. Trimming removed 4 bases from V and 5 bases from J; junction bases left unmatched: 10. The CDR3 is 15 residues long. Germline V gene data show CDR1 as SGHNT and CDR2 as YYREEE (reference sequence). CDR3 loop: CASSGTGTGYETQYF. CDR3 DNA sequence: TGTGCCAGCAGCGGAACCGGGACAGGATACGAGACCCAGTACTTC.

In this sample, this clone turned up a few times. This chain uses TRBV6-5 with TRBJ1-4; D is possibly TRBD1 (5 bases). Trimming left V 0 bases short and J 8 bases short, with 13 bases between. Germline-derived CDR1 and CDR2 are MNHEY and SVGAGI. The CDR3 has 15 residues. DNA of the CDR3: TGTGCCAGCAGTTACTCGGAATTTGGGGGAGAAAAACTGTTTTTT. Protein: CASSYSEFGGEKLFF.

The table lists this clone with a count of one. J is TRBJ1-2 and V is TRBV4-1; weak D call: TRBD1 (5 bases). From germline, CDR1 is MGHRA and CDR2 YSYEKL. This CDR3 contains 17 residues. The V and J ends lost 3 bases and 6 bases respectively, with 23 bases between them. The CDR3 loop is CASSQVGTPNRGDGYTF. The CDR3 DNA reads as TGCGCCAGCAGCCAGGTCGGGACTCCGAATCGGGGGGATGGCTACACCTTC.

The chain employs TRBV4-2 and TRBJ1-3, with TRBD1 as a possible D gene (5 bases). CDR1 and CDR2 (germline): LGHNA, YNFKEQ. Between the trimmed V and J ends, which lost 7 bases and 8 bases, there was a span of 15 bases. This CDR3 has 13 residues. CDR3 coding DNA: TGTGCCAGCACTACCGGACAAGGATACACCATATATTTT. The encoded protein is CASTTGQGYTIYF.

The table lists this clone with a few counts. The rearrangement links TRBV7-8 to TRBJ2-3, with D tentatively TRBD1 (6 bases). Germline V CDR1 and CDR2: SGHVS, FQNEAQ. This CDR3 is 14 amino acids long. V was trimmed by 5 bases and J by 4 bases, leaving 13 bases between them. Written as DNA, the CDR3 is TGTGCCAGCAGCCCCCAGGGGTTAGCAGATACGCAGTATTTT. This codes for CASSPQGLADTQYF.

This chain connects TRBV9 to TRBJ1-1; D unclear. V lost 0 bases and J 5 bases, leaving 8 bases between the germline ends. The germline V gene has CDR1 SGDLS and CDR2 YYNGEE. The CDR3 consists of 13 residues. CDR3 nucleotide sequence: TGTGCCAGCAGCGTAGAGGGTAAGACTGAAGCTTTCTTT. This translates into CASSVEGKTEAFF.

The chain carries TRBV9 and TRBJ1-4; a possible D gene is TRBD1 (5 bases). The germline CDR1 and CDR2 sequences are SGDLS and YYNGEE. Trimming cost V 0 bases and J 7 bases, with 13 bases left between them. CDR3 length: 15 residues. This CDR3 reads CASSVAAGRSEKLFF. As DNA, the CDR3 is TGTGCCAGCAGCGTAGCTGCAGGGAGGAGTGAAAAACTGTTTTTT. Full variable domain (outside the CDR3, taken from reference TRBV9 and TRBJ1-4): DSGVTQTPKHLITATGQRVTLRCSPRSGDLSVYWYQQSLDQGLQFLIQYYNGEERAKGNILERFSAQQFPDLHSELNLSSLELGDSALYFCASSVAAGRSEKLFFGSGTQLSVL.

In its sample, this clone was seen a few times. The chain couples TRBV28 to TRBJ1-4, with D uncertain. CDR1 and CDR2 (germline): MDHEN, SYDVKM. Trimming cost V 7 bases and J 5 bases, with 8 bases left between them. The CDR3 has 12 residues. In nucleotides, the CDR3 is TGTGCCAGCACCACGGGGAATGAAAAACTGTTTTTT. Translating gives CASTTGNEKLFF.

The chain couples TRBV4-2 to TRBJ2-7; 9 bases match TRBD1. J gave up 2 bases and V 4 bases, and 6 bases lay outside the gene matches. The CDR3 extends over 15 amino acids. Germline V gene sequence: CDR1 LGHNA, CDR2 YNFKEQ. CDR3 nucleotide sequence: TGTGCCAGCAGCCGAGCGGGGACAGGGACCTACGAGCAGTACTTC. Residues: CASSRAGTGTYEQYF.

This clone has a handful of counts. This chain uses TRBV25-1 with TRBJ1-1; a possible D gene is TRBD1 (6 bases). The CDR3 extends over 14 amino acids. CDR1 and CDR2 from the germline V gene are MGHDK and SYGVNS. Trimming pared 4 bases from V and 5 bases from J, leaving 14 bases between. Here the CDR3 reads CASSVTQGGTEAFF. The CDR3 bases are TGTGCCAGCAGTGTAACACAGGGTGGGACTGAAGCTTTCTTT.

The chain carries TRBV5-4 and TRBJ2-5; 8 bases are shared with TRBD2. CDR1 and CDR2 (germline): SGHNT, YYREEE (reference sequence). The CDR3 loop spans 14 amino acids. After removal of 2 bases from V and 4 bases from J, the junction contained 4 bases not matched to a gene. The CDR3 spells CASSLAGDGETQYF. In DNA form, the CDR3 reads TGTGCCAGCAGCTTAGCGGGAGACGGAGAGACCCAGTACTTC.

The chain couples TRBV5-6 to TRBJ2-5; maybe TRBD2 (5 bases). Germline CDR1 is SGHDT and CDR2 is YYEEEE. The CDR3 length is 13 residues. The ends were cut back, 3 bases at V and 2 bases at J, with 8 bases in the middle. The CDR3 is CASSSEGQETQYF. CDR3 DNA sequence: TGTGCCAGCAGCTCCGAGGGACAAGAGACCCAGTACTTC.

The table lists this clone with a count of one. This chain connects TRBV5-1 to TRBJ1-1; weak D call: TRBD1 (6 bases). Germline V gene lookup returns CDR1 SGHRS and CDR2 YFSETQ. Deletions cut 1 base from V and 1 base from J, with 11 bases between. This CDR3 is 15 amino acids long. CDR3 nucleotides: TGCGCCAGCAGCTTGCTGGCACAGGGGAACACTGAAGCTTTCTTT. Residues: CASSLLAQGNTEAFF.

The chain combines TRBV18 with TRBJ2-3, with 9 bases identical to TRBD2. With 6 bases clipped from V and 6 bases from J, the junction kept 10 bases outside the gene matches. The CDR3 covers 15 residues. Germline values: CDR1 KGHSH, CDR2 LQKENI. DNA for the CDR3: TGTGCCAGCTCTCCCACGGCGGGGGGGACGGATACGCAGTATTTT. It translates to CASSPTAGGTDTQYF. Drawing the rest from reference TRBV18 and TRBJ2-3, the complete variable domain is NAGVMQNPRHLVRRRGQEARLRCSPMKGHSHVYWYRQLPEEGLKFMVYLQKENIIDESGMPKERFSAEFPKEGPSILRIQQVVRGDSAAYFCASSPTAGGTDTQYFGPGTRLTVL.

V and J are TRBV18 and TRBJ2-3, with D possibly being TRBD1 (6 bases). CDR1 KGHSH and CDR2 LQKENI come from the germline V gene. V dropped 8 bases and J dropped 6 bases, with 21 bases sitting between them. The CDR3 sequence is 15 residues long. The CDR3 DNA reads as TGTGCCAGCGACCATTACAGGCTCCAGGGGGATACGCAGTATTTT. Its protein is CASDHYRLQGDTQYF.